This passage covers 31 T cell receptor beta chains from one sample sequenced in a study of somatic mutations in cytotoxic T cells in rheumatoid arthritis. Generated by immunoSEQ multiplex PCR, the TCRdb table keeps only in-frame clones and is missing some. The sample includes around 6,000 clones, approximately 80% seen only once; the top ten take 25% to 30%. Sample: CD8+ T cells sorted from blood, taken at a follow-up visit. These receptors all come from a woman in her seventies with rheumatoid arthritis.

The chain uses TRBV9 and TRBJ2-7; 8 bases fit TRBD2. The trim removed 0 bases at V and 3 bases at J, leaving 5 bases unmatched. The V gene's germline CDR1 is SGDLS and CDR2 YYNGEE. This CDR3 is 15 amino acids long. The CDR3 coding sequence is TGTGCCAGCAGCGTAGAAGGCGGGGGGATCTACGAGCAGTACTTC. Protein: CASSVEGGGIYEQYF.

The J gene is TRBJ2-2, the V gene TRBV6-5, with D hard to call. The V and J ends lost 7 bases and 3 bases respectively, with 6 bases between them. CDR1 MNHEY and CDR2 SVGAGI come from the germline V gene. This CDR3 contains 12 residues. This CDR3 is CASNGDTGELFF. In DNA, the CDR3 is TGTGCCAGCAACGGAGACACCGGGGAGCTGTTTTTT.

This chain connects TRBV28 to TRBJ1-3, with no clear D. There are 13 residues in the CDR3. Germline CDR1 is MDHEN and CDR2 is SYDVKM. The V and J ends lost 10 bases and 0 bases respectively, with 10 bases between them. CDR3: CATSEVSGNTIYF. CDR3 nucleotides: TGTGCCACCAGCGAGGTCTCTGGAAACACCATATATTTT.

V is TRBV11-1 and J is TRBJ2-6; 9 positions agree with TRBD1. Germline V CDR1 and CDR2: SGHAT, FQDESV (reference sequence). V trimming: 11 bases; J trimming: 4 bases; junction bases outside the gene matches: 12. This CDR3 has 16 residues. CDR3 amino acids: CAGAGTGIAGANVLTF. The CDR3 nucleotides read TGTGCCGGAGCCGGGACAGGGATAGCAGGGGCCAACGTCCTGACTTTC.

The chain links TRBV19 to TRBJ2-1; 11 bases are a match to TRBD2. This CDR3 region has 15 residues. J gave up 7 bases and V 1 base, and 3 bases lay outside the gene matches. Germline V CDR1 and CDR2: LNHDA, SQIVND (reference sequence). The CDR3 reads CASSIVSGRGNEQFF. DNA of the CDR3: TGTGCCAGTAGTATAGTTAGCGGGAGGGGTAATGAGCAGTTCTTC.

This chain links TRBV7-9 with TRBJ2-7; D possibly corresponds to TRBD2 (5 bases). The germline V gene has CDR1 SEHNR and CDR2 FQNEAQ (reference sequence). V lost 3 bases to trimming and J lost 7 bases, with 16 bases between them. CDR3 length: 14 amino acids. CDR3 region: CASSFDAGAREQYF. The CDR3 DNA sequence: TGTGCCAGCAGCTTCGACGCGGGTGCTAGGGAGCAGTACTTC.

This chain links TRBV7-6 with TRBJ2-7; the D gene is possibly TRBD2 (6 bases). The CDR3 extends over 12 amino acids. Germline V gives CDR1 SGHVS, CDR2 FNYEAQ. The ends were cut back, 4 bases at V and 5 bases at J, with 9 bases in the middle. The chain's CDR3 is CASSSGDNEQYF. CDR3 DNA: TGTGCCAGCAGCTCGGGGGATAACGAGCAGTACTTC.

The rearrangement uses TRBV7-9 and TRBJ2-7; perhaps TRBD2 as D (5 bases). Trimming removed 4 bases at V and 6 bases at J, with 13 bases between. The CDR3 consists of 13 residues. Germline V CDR1 and CDR2: SEHNR, FQNEAQ (reference sequence). CDR3 bases: TGTGCCAGCAGCTCCCTCGGGGATGGCGAGCAGTACTTC. Its translation is CASSSLGDGEQYF.

This clone was seen a few times. V gene TRBV7-9 combines with J gene TRBJ2-7, with TRBD1 matching 7 bases. This CDR3 has 14 amino acids. CDR1 SEHNR and CDR2 FQNEAQ come from the germline V gene (reference sequence). The V and J ends lost 1 base and 2 bases, in that order; junction bases with no gene match: 2. CDR3 residues: CASSLGDRPYEQYF. The CDR3 bases are TGTGCCAGCAGCTTAGGGGACAGACCCTACGAGCAGTACTTC. Together with reference TRBV7-9 and TRBJ2-7, the CDR3 gives the full variable domain: DTGVSQNPRHKITKRGQNVTFRCDPISEHNRLYWYRQTLGQGPEFLTYFQNEAQLEKSRLLSDRFSAERPKGSFSTLEIQRTEQGDSAMYLCASSLGDRPYEQYFGPGTRLTVT.

The V and J genes are TRBV6-5 and TRBJ1-6, with D possibly being TRBD1 (6 bases). Germline CDR1 MNHEY, CDR2 SVGAGI. V lost 0 bases, J lost 9 bases, and 9 bases lay in between. This CDR3 comprises 14 residues. The CDR3: CASSYSGGGSPLHF. CDR3 DNA: TGTGCCAGCAGTTACTCAGGGGGAGGTTCACCCCTCCACTTT.

V is TRBV28 and J is TRBJ1-2; D ambiguous. Trimming removed 6 bases from V and 5 bases from J, with 22 bases in between. Per the germline V gene, CDR1 is MDHEN and CDR2 is SYDVKM. The CDR3 consists of 16 residues. The DNA for the CDR3 is TGTGCCAGCAGAGTTACACGAAATAGGGCCTTATATGGCTACACCTTC. Amino acids: CASRVTRNRALYGYTF.

The CDR3 spells CASSERTGVGGIKGSYNEQFF. CDR3 coding DNA: TGTGCCAGCAGCGAACGCACAGGGGTTGGCGGGATAAAGGGATCCTACAATGAGCAGTTCTTC. This rearrangement joins TRBV9 to TRBJ2-1; TRBD1 is a possible D gene (7 bases). With 3 bases removed from V and 1 base from J, the gap between germline ends came to 29 bases. CDR3 length equals 21 residues. CDR1 is SGDLS and CDR2 is YYNGEE in the germline V gene.

V and J are TRBV5-1 and TRBJ2-7, with 7 bases lining up with TRBD1. With 0 bases clipped from V and 5 bases from J, the junction kept 8 bases outside the gene matches. CDR1 is SGHRS and CDR2 is YFSETQ in the germline V gene. CDR3 size: 15 residues. The CDR3 DNA follows: TGCGCCAGCAGCTTGGGGGCAGGGGGTTTGGACGAGCAGTACTTC. As protein: CASSLGAGGLDEQYF.

The chain has TRBV6-1 and TRBJ2-7, with TRBD1 matching 7 bases. This CDR3 spans 18 amino acids. Germline values: CDR1 MNHNS, CDR2 SASEGT. The J segment lost 2 bases and the V segment lost 2 bases, leaving 15 bases of the junction unmatched. The CDR3 here is CASSEPRTGEIGAYEQYF. The CDR3, as DNA: TGTGCCAGCAGTGAACCTCGGACAGGTGAGATAGGTGCCTACGAGCAGTACTTC.

The chain uses TRBV9 and TRBJ2-3, with TRBD1 matching over 7 bases. J gave up 5 bases and V 0 bases, and 9 bases lay outside the gene matches. This CDR3 contains 16 residues. Germline lookup yields CDR1 SGDLS and CDR2 YYNGEE. CDR3 bases: TGTGCCAGCAGCGTAGAATATTTACAGGGGTTAGATACGCAGTATTTT. Translating it yields CASSVEYLQGLDTQYF.

The V call is TRBV6-6, the J call TRBJ2-5; the D gene is possibly TRBD1 (6 bases). V dropped 7 bases and J dropped 5 bases, with 23 bases sitting between them. This CDR3 is built from 16 residues. Germline assignment: CDR1 MNHNY and CDR2 SVGAGI (reference sequence). The CDR3 DNA follows: TGTGCCAGCACCTACAGGGAGAGATTAAAGAGCGAGACCCAGTACTTC. Translation gives CASTYRERLKSETQYF.

This chain uses TRBV28 with TRBJ2-7; 10 bases line up with TRBD1. Germline V CDR1 and CDR2: MDHEN, SYDVKM. CDR3 size: 14 residues. Trimming at V came to 3 bases and at J to 2 bases, leaving 1 base not matched to a gene. Here the CDR3 reads CASSLGQGPYEQYF. The CDR3 DNA is TGTGCCAGCAGTTTGGGACAGGGGCCCTACGAGCAGTACTTC.

V usage is TRBV19 and J usage is TRBJ1-1, with 10 bases aligning to TRBD1. Germline assignment: CDR1 LNHDA and CDR2 SQIVND (reference sequence). The CDR3 covers 13 residues. With 7 bases clipped from V and 4 bases from J, the junction kept 3 bases outside the gene matches. In DNA, the CDR3 is TGTGCCAGTACCCGGACAGGGGGCACTGAAGCTTTCTTT. Protein: CASTRTGGTEAFF.

The rearrangement links TRBV6-5 to TRBJ1-1, with a possible D match to TRBD1 (5 bases). The length of the CDR3 is 13 residues. V lost 8 bases to trimming and J lost 1 base, with 11 bases between them. The germline CDR1 and CDR2 sequences are MNHEY and SVGAGI. This CDR3 reads CASLGHPNTEAFF. The DNA of the CDR3 is TGTGCCAGCCTCGGACACCCGAACACTGAAGCTTTCTTT.

The gene calls are TRBV7-8 and TRBJ2-3; D gene uncertain. The V and J ends lost 1 base and 2 bases respectively, with 7 bases between them. Germline V gives CDR1 SGHVS, CDR2 FQNEAQ. The CDR3 runs to 14 residues. The CDR3 DNA reads as TGTGCCAGCAGCTTAGGCCCTTACACAGATACGCAGTATTTT. Its protein is CASSLGPYTDTQYF.

The rearrangement joins TRBV28 to TRBJ1-1; tentative D call: TRBD1 (5 bases). The CDR3 sequence is 13 residues long. Germline CDR1 reads MDHEN; CDR2 reads SYDVKM. Trimming left V 8 bases short and J 4 bases short, with 14 bases between. The CDR3 loop is CASDRTPGTEAFF. The CDR3 coding sequence is TGTGCCAGCGACCGGACACCGGGCACTGAAGCTTTCTTT.

The chain links TRBV19 to TRBJ2-3, with 14 bases aligning to TRBD2. The CDR3 runs to 18 residues. Germline CDR1 reads LNHDA; CDR2 reads SQIVND (reference sequence). The ends lost 8 bases at V and 7 bases at J; junction bases unmatched: 17. The chain's CDR3 is CASLGSGTSGSRGYTQYF. In DNA form, the CDR3 reads TGTGCCAGTCTAGGGTCCGGGACTAGCGGGAGTCGAGGTTATACGCAGTATTTT.

The chain employs TRBV7-6 and TRBJ1-1, with D unresolved. The CDR3 is 14 amino acids. The V gene's germline CDR1 is SGHVS and CDR2 FNYEAQ. Deletions cut 5 bases from V and 1 base from J, with 11 bases between. In nucleotides, the CDR3 is TGTGCCAGCAGCCGGGAGGAGACGAACACTGAAGCTTTCTTT. Its protein product is CASSREETNTEAFF.

The chain couples TRBV6-1 to TRBJ1-1, with a tentative D call TRBD1 (6 bases). The CDR3 spans 15 residues. V gave up 7 bases and J gave up 3 bases, with 18 bases separating them. Germline V gives CDR1 MNHNS, CDR2 SASEGT. The chain's CDR3 is CASTYLGGVDTEAFF. In DNA, the CDR3 is TGTGCCAGCACCTACTTGGGGGGCGTGGACACTGAAGCTTTCTTT.

The chain carries TRBV2 and TRBJ2-3; unclear D gene. V lost 0 bases and J lost 6, with 7 bases in between. The CDR3 extends over 13 amino acids. Germline V gene lookup returns CDR1 SNHLY and CDR2 FYNNEI. DNA for the CDR3: TGTGCCAGCAGTGAAGCACTCTCCGATACGCAGTATTTT. Its translation is CASSEALSDTQYF.

The chain combines TRBV5-1 with TRBJ2-7; D is unclear. Germline V CDR1 and CDR2: SGHRS, YFSETQ. The CDR3 is 11 residues long. Trimming took 4 bases from V and 2 from J, leaving 4 bases between them. The CDR3 spells CASSEAYEQYF. DNA for the CDR3: TGCGCCAGCAGCGAGGCCTACGAGCAGTACTTC.

The chain has TRBV4-1 and TRBJ2-6; D remains ambiguous. The CDR3 covers 18 residues. The germline V gene has CDR1 MGHRA and CDR2 YSYEKL. V was pared by 0 bases and J by 4 bases, with 16 bases between. In DNA, the CDR3 is TGCGCCAGCAGCCAAGATTCTATATCTCTGGCCGGGGCCAACGTCCTGACTTTC. It translates to CASSQDSISLAGANVLTF.

The chain couples TRBV6-5 to TRBJ1-2; a weak D match, TRBD1 (5 bases). Germline lookup yields CDR1 MNHEY and CDR2 SVGAGI. Trimming pared 5 bases from V and 2 bases from J, leaving 9 bases between. There are 13 residues in the CDR3. CDR3 residues: CASSAGQNYGYTF. The DNA of the CDR3 is TGTGCCAGCAGTGCAGGACAAAACTATGGCTACACCTTC.

J is TRBJ2-7 and V is TRBV7-9, with D tentatively TRBD1 or TRBD2 (5 bases each). The germline V gene encodes CDR1 SEHNR and CDR2 FQNEAQ (reference sequence). The CDR3 covers 13 residues. V lost 1 base to trimming and J lost 5 bases, with 9 bases between them. This CDR3 reads CASSLGGSDEQYF. DNA of the CDR3: TGTGCCAGCAGCTTAGGGGGGTCTGACGAGCAGTACTTC.

This clone is a singleton in its sample. V usage is TRBV4-2 and J usage is TRBJ2-1, with TRBD2 matching over 7 bases. This CDR3 spans 16 amino acids. Germline loops: CDR1 LGHNA, CDR2 YNFKEQ. V dropped 3 bases and J dropped 3; count of bases not matched to a gene: 8. Here the CDR3 reads CASSQASGSVYNEQFF. In DNA form, the CDR3 reads TGTGCCAGCAGCCAGGCTAGCGGATCAGTCTACAATGAGCAGTTCTTC.

The chain joins TRBV4-1 to TRBJ1-4; 9 bases match TRBD1. CDR1 is MGHRA and CDR2 is YSYEKL in the germline V gene. With 3 bases clipped from V and 5 bases from J, the junction kept 7 bases outside the gene matches. The CDR3 runs to 16 residues. Written as DNA, the CDR3 is TGCGCCAGCAGCCAGGACCGCGGGACAGGGAATGAAAAACTGTTTTTT. Protein: CASSQDRGTGNEKLFF.